These 15 T cell receptor beta chains were sequenced from one sample in a study of cytomegalovirus exposure and HLA in healthy donors. Both 60 Vbeta primers and 13 Jbeta primers went into the PCR. Generated by immunoSEQ multiplex PCR, the TCRdb table keeps only in-frame clones and is missing some. This table has about 110,000 clones, roughly 72% appearing once. Specimen: PBMCs. The receptors come from a woman aged 40-49 years in good health and CMV-seropositive.

This clone is a singleton in its sample. The chain employs TRBV6-5 and TRBJ2-1; D is ambiguous. Germline-derived CDR1 and CDR2 are MNHEY and SVGAGI. The CDR3 contains 13 residues. Between the trimmed V and J ends, which lost 2 bases and 10 bases, there was a span of 12 bases. The CDR3 loop reads CASSYGGLKEQFF. Here the CDR3 DNA reads TGTGCCAGCAGTTACGGCGGCCTGAAAGAGCAGTTCTTC.

The chain is built from TRBV6-5 and TRBJ1-3; no firm D call. V lost 2 bases, J lost 0 bases, and 11 bases lay in between. This CDR3 region has 16 residues. CDR1 is MNHEY and CDR2 is SVGAGI in the germline V gene. CDR3 nucleotides: TGTGCCAGCAGTTACCACGTTTCTAGCTCTGGAAACACCATATATTTT. It yields the protein CASSYHVSSSGNTIYF.

V and J are TRBV5-4 and TRBJ2-5; TRBD2 might be the D (5 bases). The J call could be wrong; TRBJ2-7 is a better fit for the DNA end. This CDR3 contains 14 residues. Looked up from germline, CDR1 is SGHNT and CDR2 is YYREEE (reference sequence). In nucleotides, the CDR3 is TGTGCCAGCAGCTTACGACTCTCTGGGAGCGAGCAGTACTTC. The encoded protein is CASSLRLSGSEQYF.

The rearrangement uses TRBV4-2 and TRBJ1-2; 10 nucleotides line up with TRBD1. Losses at the gene ends were 4 bases for V and 1 base for J; bases not matched to a gene: 6. CDR3 length: 16 amino acids. Germline-derived CDR1 and CDR2 are LGHNA and YNFKEQ. CDR3 DNA: TGTGCCAGCAGCCGAGGACAGGGGGAGGATAACTATGGCTACACCTTC. Translation gives CASSRGQGEDNYGYTF.

The chain uses TRBV25-1 and TRBJ1-4; 10 bases fit TRBD1. Germline V gene sequence: CDR1 MGHDK, CDR2 SYGVNS. J was trimmed by 0 bases and V by 1 base; bases with no gene match: 5. This CDR3 has 18 amino acids. The CDR3 DNA sequence: TGTGCCAGCAGTGAATGGGGGGGACAGGGGACAACTAATGAAAAACTGTTTTTT. This encodes CASSEWGGQGTTNEKLFF.

The CDR3 loop is CASSPSAGAVNEQFF. DNA of the CDR3: TGTGCCAGCAGCCCTTCAGCGGGGGCGGTCAATGAGCAGTTCTTC. The chain joins TRBV7-8 to TRBJ2-1; 8 bases align to TRBD2. This CDR3 is built from 15 residues. With V trimmed by 5 bases and J by 6 bases, 9 bases remained unmatched. In germline, CDR1 is SGHVS, CDR2 FQNEAQ.

This chain uses TRBV7-9 with TRBJ2-7; TRBD2 matches at 7 bases. In germline, CDR1 is SEHNR, CDR2 FQNEAQ (reference sequence). V shed 1 base, J shed 2 bases, and the junction held 5 bases outside the gene matches. The CDR3 covers 15 residues. CDR3 loop: CASSLVASGTYEQYF. The CDR3 nucleotides read TGTGCCAGCAGCTTAGTGGCTAGCGGTACCTACGAGCAGTACTTC.

The chain joins TRBV5-1 to TRBJ2-3; tentative D call: TRBD2 (5 bases). V was trimmed by 3 bases and J by 1 base, leaving 18 bases between them. CDR3 length: 17 amino acids. Germline V gives CDR1 SGHRS, CDR2 YFSETQ. The CDR3 loop is CASSSPNPGEGTDTQYF. The CDR3 DNA reads as TGCGCCAGCAGCTCCCCTAATCCCGGGGAAGGCACAGATACGCAGTATTTT. Combining the CDR3 with reference TRBV5-1 and TRBJ2-3 gives the whole variable domain KAGVTQTPRYLIKTRGQQVTLSCSPISGHRSVSWYQQTPGQGLQFLFEYFSETQRNKGNFPGRFSGRQFSNSRSEMNVSTLELGDSALYLCASSSPNPGEGTDTQYFGPGTRLTVL.

The table lists this clone with a count of one. V is TRBV5-1 and J is TRBJ2-6, with D perhaps matching TRBD2 (6 bases). Germline V gene lookup returns CDR1 SGHRS and CDR2 YFSETQ. Trimming shortened V by 4 bases and J by 1 base, and 6 bases separated the two germline ends. The CDR3 consists of 14 residues. The CDR3 loop reads CASSGGSGANVLTF. The CDR3 region has the DNA TGCGCCAGCAGCGGGGGGTCTGGGGCCAACGTCCTGACTTTC. Based on the CDR3 plus reference TRBV5-1 and TRBJ2-6, the full variable domain is KAGVTQTPRYLIKTRGQQVTLSCSPISGHRSVSWYQQTPGQGLQFLFEYFSETQRNKGNFPGRFSGRQFSNSRSEMNVSTLELGDSALYLCASSGGSGANVLTFGAGSRLTVL.

This clone came up once. The V gene is TRBV30, the J gene TRBJ1-4, with D possibly being TRBD1 (6 bases). This CDR3 has 14 amino acids. Deletions cut 5 bases from V and 8 bases from J, with 18 bases between. CDR1 GTSNPN and CDR2 SVGIG come from the germline V gene (reference sequence). The CDR3 is CAWRHEGGGEKLFF. The CDR3 DNA sequence: TGTGCCTGGCGTCATGAGGGAGGGGGAGAAAAACTGTTTTTT.

The chain's CDR3 is CASSLTSGGGGHTDTQYF. Here the CDR3 DNA reads TGTGCCAGCAGCTTGACTAGCGGGGGAGGGGGGCACACAGATACGCAGTATTTT. The gene calls are TRBV7-2 and TRBJ2-3, with 12 bases identical to TRBD2. Per germline, CDR1 SGHTA and CDR2 FQGNSA. The CDR3 loop spans 18 amino acids. J was trimmed by 2 bases and V by 3 bases; bases with no gene match: 9.

This sequence joins TRBV18 and TRBJ2-5, with D possibly TRBD1 on 9 matching bases. With 2 bases removed from V and 4 bases from J, the gap between germline ends came to 17 bases. This CDR3 is 16 amino acids long. Germline V gene data show CDR1 as KGHSH and CDR2 as LQKENI. The chain's CDR3 is CASSPTLAGQGETQYF. Written as DNA, the CDR3 is TGTGCCAGCTCACCAACATTAGCGGGACAGGGAGAGACCCAGTACTTC.

The V and J genes are TRBV9 and TRBJ2-3; TRBD2 agrees at 11 bases. J gave up 4 bases and V 1 base, and 8 bases lay outside the gene matches. Germline assignment: CDR1 SGDLS and CDR2 YYNGEE. The length of the CDR3 is 17 residues. This CDR3 reads CASSVNRVAGGADTQYF. The CDR3 DNA sequence: TGTGCCAGCAGCGTAAACAGGGTAGCGGGAGGGGCAGATACGCAGTATTTT.

The chain combines TRBV10-3 with TRBJ2-7, with TRBD2 matching over 7 bases. Germline CDR1 reads ENHRY; CDR2 reads SYGVKD. Losses at the gene ends were 8 bases for V and 2 bases for J; bases not matched to a gene: 9. This CDR3 comprises 14 residues. This CDR3 is CAIRGLSGTYEQYF. CDR3 coding DNA: TGTGCCATCCGCGGACTAAGCGGGACCTACGAGCAGTACTTC.

This clone was seen only a few times. The J gene is TRBJ2-2, the V gene TRBV6-5, with 7 bases aligning to TRBD2. This CDR3 has 15 amino acids. The junction had 11 bases not matched to a gene; V was cut back by 7 bases and J by 6 bases. Germline lookup yields CDR1 MNHEY and CDR2 SVGAGI. CDR3 sequence: CASTSGGRDAGELFF. The CDR3 region has the DNA TGTGCCAGCACCTCGGGGGGTAGGGATGCCGGGGAGCTGTTTTTT.